A selection of T cell receptor beta chains follows, all from one sample in a study of blood T cells in healthy people across ages. TCRdb processed the 5' RACE reads anew with MiXCR; each CDR3 protein has one entry. This table holds some 1,800,000 distinct CDR3 sequences, around 40% found once. Sequencing used blood. Receptors were obtained from a human donor in good health. CDR3s include the opening cysteine and the closing phenylalanine or tryptophan. The order of the fields is clone size, J gene, D gene, V gene, CDR3 protein, CDR3 DNA. A D gene is named only where the DNA matches it firmly. Part of the rows lack a size; the others show once, few, many or a class for expanded clones.

>-|TRBJ2-3|-|TRBV6-5
CASSYSGTVGGDTQYF
TGTGCCAGCAGTTACTCAGGGACGGTGGGGGGAGATACGCAGTATTTT
>-|TRBJ1-2|-|TRBV5-1
CASSLGQGENPNYGYTF
TGCGCCAGCAGCTTGGGGCAGGGAGAGAACCCTAACTATGGCTACACCTTC
>-|TRBJ2-1|-|TRBV4-3
CASSQVEPPSEQFF
TGCGCCAGCAGCCAAGTTGAGCCCCCCAGTGAGCAGTTCTTC
>-|TRBJ2-1|-|TRBV11-3
CASSLDDRDEQFF
TGTGCCAGCAGCTTAGATGACAGAGATGAGCAGTTCTTC
>once|TRBJ2-3|-|TRBV27
CASSPMDKPDTQYF
TGTGCCAGCAGTCCGATGGACAAGCCAGATACGCAGTATTTT
>-|TRBJ1-2|TRBD1|TRBV5-1
CASSTGQGSYGYTF
TGCGCCAGCAGCACGGGACAGGGTTCCTATGGCTACACCTTC
>once|TRBJ2-5|TRBD2|TRBV12-3/TRBV12-4
CAGSRTAGSQETQYF
TGTGCCGGCAGCCGTACAGCGGGGTCTCAAGAGACCCAGTACTTC
>-|TRBJ2-7|TRBD2|TRBV11-2
CASSELTSGVTEQYF
TGTGCCAGCAGTGAACTGACTAGCGGGGTAACCGAGCAGTACTTC
>few|TRBJ1-2|TRBD1|TRBV29-1
CSVGTGTLGYTF
TGCAGCGTTGGGACAGGGACACTGGGCTACACCTTC
>-|TRBJ2-3|-|TRBV7-9
CASSTVDSPTDTQYF
TGTGCCAGCAGCACAGTCGACAGTCCCACAGATACGCAGTATTTT
>-|TRBJ2-3|-|TRBV6-5
CASNPSWGMDTQYF
TGTGCCAGCAACCCCTCGTGGGGAATGGATACGCAGTATTTT
>once|TRBJ1-5|TRBD1|TRBV10-3
CAIRQGGNSNQPQHF
TGTGCCATTCGACAGGGAGGAAATAGCAATCAGCCCCAGCATTTT
>-|TRBJ1-6|-|TRBV7-2
CASSLAWEVRDSPLHF
TGTGCCAGCAGCTTAGCGTGGGAAGTAAGGGATTCACCCCTCCACTTT
>-|TRBJ1-2|-|TRBV4-3
CASSQGIPGNGYTF
TGCGCCAGCAGCCAAGGTATACCAGGGAATGGCTACACCTTC
>few|TRBJ2-4|-|TRBV2
CASSETGREPNIQYF
TGTGCCAGCAGTGAAACAGGCAGAGAACCAAACATTCAGTACTTC
>few|TRBJ2-5|-|TRBV20-1
CSARGLGTQYF
TGCAGTGCTAGGGGGTTGGGGACCCAGTACTTC
>-|TRBJ2-1|TRBD1|TRBV4-1
CASSQGDRGINEQFF
TGCGCCAGCAGCCAAGGGGACAGGGGGATCAATGAGCAGTTCTTC
>few|TRBJ2-5|TRBD2|TRBV7-2
CASCLAGGGGETQYF
TGTGCCAGCTGCTTAGCGGGGGGAGGTGGAGAGACCCAGTACTTC
>-|TRBJ2-2|TRBD2|TRBV12-3/TRBV12-4
CASSPQSGGAVGELFF
TGTGCCAGCAGTCCCCAGAGCGGGGGGGCCGTCGGGGAGCTGTTTTTT
>-|TRBJ2-7|TRBD2|TRBV4-3
CASSPGTSGGRYNEQYF
TGCGCCAGCAGTCCCGGGACTAGCGGGGGCCGCTACAATGAGCAGTACTTC
>-|TRBJ2-5|TRBD2|TRBV3-1
CASVLAGVHQETQYF
TGTGCCAGCGTACTAGCGGGGGTTCATCAAGAGACCCAGTACTTC
>few|TRBJ2-7|-|TRBV4-3
CASSQDQGISYEQYF
TGCGCCAGCAGCCAAGACCAGGGGATCTCCTACGAGCAGTACTTC
>many|TRBJ2-1|-|TRBV29-1
CSVDVSGAYNEQFF
TGCAGCGTTGATGTTTCAGGGGCATACAATGAGCAGTTCTTC
>once|TRBJ2-1|TRBD2|TRBV24-1
CATSDLLAGGEQFF
TGTGCCACCAGTGATTTACTAGCGGGGGGAGAGCAGTTCTTC
>-|TRBJ1-4|-|TRBV3-1
CASSPRIQDKLFF
TGTGCCAGCAGCCCCCGTATTCAAGATAAACTGTTTTTT
>-|TRBJ1-5|-|TRBV12-3/TRBV12-4
CASSGQEVQPQHF
TGTGCCAGCAGTGGACAAGAGGTCCAGCCCCAGCATTTT
>-|TRBJ1-1|-|TRBV6-1
CASSEEGAGGGTEAFF
TGTGCCAGCAGTGAAGAAGGGGCAGGTGGAGGCACTGAAGCTTTCTTT
>-|TRBJ1-2|TRBD1|TRBV28
CASSLTGISGYTF
TGTGCCAGCAGCTTGACAGGGATCTCTGGCTACACCTTC
>-|TRBJ2-6|TRBD2|TRBV18
CASSPAGAGANVLTF
TGTGCCAGCTCCCCCGCGGGAGCCGGGGCCAACGTCCTGACTTTC
>-|TRBJ1-4|-|TRBV7-9
CASSVDSILTNEKPFF
TGTGCCAGCAGCGTTGATTCGATCCTAACTAATGAAAAACCGTTTTTT
>few|TRBJ1-2|TRBD1|TRBV7-2
CASSFQGQGLSYGYTF
TGTGCCAGCAGCTTTCAGGGACAGGGCTTATCCTATGGCTACACCTTC
>-|TRBJ2-5|TRBD1|TRBV12-3/TRBV12-4
CASFQQGMETQYF
TGTGCCAGCTTTCAACAGGGGATGGAGACCCAGTACTTC
>-|TRBJ1-5|-|TRBV20-1
CSASALSNQPQHF
TGCAGTGCTAGCGCCTTAAGCAATCAGCCCCAGCATTTT
>-|TRBJ2-3|TRBD2|TRBV11-2
CASSKLAGGSTDTQYF
TGTGCCAGCAGCAAGTTAGCGGGGGGGTCCACAGATACGCAGTATTTT
>few|TRBJ1-1|TRBD1|TRBV5-1
CASRDRDRKNTEAFF
TGCGCCAGCAGGGACCGGGACAGGAAGAACACTGAAGCTTTCTTT
>few|TRBJ2-5|-|TRBV7-9
CASSHGPTGGSGETQYF
TGTGCCAGCAGCCATGGCCCAACGGGTGGGAGTGGAGAGACCCAGTACTTC
>-|TRBJ1-2|-|TRBV12-3/TRBV12-4
CASSPLAGGPYGYTF
TGTGCCAGCAGTCCCTTGGCCGGCGGACCCTATGGCTACACCTTC
>few|TRBJ2-7|TRBD2|TRBV7-2
CASSLSLIAGEQYF
TGTGCCAGCAGCTTATCCTTAATAGCGGGGGAGCAGTACTTC
>-|TRBJ2-7|-|TRBV7-2
CASSLAAVASYEQYF
TGTGCCAGCAGCTTAGCGGCGGTCGCTTCCTACGAGCAGTACTTC
>-|TRBJ1-2|-|TRBV9
CASTMMGAGYTF
TGTGCCAGCACCATGATGGGGGCTGGCTACACCTTC
>once|TRBJ2-1|TRBD1|TRBV4-3
CASSHDMTGSSYNEQFF
TGCGCCAGCAGCCACGACATGACAGGGAGCTCCTACAATGAGCAGTTCTTC
>few|TRBJ2-3|TRBD2|TRBV4-3
CASSQDGPGLAGFTDTQYF
TGCGCCAGCAGCCAAGATGGCCCTGGACTAGCGGGTTTCACAGATACGCAGTATTTT
>few|TRBJ1-6|-|TRBV4-3
CASSRDTGYNSPLHF
TGCGCCAGCAGCCGAGATACCGGGTATAATTCACCCCTCCACTTT